This T cell receptor beta chain derives from a study of cytomegalovirus exposure and HLA in healthy donors. Germline V gives CDR1 MNHEY, CDR2 SVGAGI. This CDR3 has 15 amino acids. V lost 6 bases and J lost 7; bases outside the gene matches: 9. PCR employed 60 Vbeta and 13 Jbeta primers. TCRdb's table, derived via immunoSEQ multiplex PCR, lists solely in-frame clones and lacks some. In the table there are around 140,000 clones, approximately 80% of which are singletons. The sequencing input was PBMCs. The TCR comes from a male donor in good health and CMV-seronegative. The chain is built from TRBV6-5 and TRBJ2-1, with 10 bases fitting TRBD1. The CDR3 DNA reads as TGTGCCAGCAGGACGACAGGGGGCGCGTGGAATGAGCAGTTCTTC. Amino acid sequence: CASRTTGGAWNEQFF.